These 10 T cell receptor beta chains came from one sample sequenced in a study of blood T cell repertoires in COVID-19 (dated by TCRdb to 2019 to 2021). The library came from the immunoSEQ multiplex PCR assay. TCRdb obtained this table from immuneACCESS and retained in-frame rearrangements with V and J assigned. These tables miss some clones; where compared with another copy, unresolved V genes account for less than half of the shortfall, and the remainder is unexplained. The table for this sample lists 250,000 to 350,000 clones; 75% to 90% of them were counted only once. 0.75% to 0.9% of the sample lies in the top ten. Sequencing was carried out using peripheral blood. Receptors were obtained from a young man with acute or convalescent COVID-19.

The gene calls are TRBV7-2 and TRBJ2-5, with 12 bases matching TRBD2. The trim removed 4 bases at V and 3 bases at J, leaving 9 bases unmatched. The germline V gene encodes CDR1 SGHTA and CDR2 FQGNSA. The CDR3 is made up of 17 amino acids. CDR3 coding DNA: TGTGCCAGCAGCTCTCCGACTAGCGGGAGTTTTGAAGAGACCCAGTACTTC. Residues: CASSSPTSGSFEETQYF.

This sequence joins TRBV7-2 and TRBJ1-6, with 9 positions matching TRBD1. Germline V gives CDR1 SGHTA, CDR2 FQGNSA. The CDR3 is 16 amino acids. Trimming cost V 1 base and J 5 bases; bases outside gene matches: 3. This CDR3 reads CASSLGGTGNNSPLHF. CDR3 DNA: TGTGCCAGCAGCTTAGGTGGGACAGGGAATAATTCACCCCTCCACTTT.

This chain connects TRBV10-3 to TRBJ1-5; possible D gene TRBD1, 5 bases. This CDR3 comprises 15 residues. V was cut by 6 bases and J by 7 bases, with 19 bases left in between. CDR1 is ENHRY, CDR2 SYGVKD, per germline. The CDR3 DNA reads TGTGCCATCAGATGCAGGGTAGTAGCTCGGCAGCCCCAGCATTTT. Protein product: CAIRCRVVARQPQHF.

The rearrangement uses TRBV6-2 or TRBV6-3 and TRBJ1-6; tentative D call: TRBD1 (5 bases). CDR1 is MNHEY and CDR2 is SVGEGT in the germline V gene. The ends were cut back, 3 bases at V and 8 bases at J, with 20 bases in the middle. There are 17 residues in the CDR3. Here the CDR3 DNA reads TGTGCCAGCAGTTATCCTCTGGGGGGACTCCCCTATTCACCCCTCCACTTT. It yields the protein CASSYPLGGLPYSPLHF.

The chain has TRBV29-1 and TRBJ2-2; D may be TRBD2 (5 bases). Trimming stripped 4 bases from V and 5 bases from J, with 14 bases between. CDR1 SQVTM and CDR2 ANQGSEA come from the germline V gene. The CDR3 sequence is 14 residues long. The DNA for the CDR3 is TGCAGCGTTGGAGGTTTCGAGGGTACCGGGGAGCTGTTTTTT. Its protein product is CSVGGFEGTGELFF.

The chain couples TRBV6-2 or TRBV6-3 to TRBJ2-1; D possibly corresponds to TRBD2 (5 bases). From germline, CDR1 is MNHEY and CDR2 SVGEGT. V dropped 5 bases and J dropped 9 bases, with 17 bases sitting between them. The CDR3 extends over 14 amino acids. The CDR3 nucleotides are TGTGCCAGCAGTAAAAGCAGATTAGGAGGTGAGCAGTTCTTC. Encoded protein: CASSKSRLGGEQFF.

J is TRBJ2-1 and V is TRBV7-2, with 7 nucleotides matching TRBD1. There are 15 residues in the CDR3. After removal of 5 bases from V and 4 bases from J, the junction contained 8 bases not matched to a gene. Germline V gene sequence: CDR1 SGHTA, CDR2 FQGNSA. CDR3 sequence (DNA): TGTGCCAGCAGCCCTACAGGGGCCCTTTACAATGAGCAGTTCTTC. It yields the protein CASSPTGALYNEQFF.

CDR3 region: CASSQVQPGTGPGEQYF. The CDR3 DNA reads TGTGCCAGCAGCCAAGTTCAACCCGGGACAGGCCCCGGCGAGCAGTACTTC. The rearrangement joins TRBV3-1 (or the pseudogene TRBV3-2) to TRBJ2-7; TRBD1 agrees at 8 bases. Trimming at V came to 1 base and at J to 6 bases, leaving 14 bases not matched to a gene. CDR3 size: 17 residues. Germline CDR1 reads LGHDT; CDR2 reads YNNKEL (reference sequence).

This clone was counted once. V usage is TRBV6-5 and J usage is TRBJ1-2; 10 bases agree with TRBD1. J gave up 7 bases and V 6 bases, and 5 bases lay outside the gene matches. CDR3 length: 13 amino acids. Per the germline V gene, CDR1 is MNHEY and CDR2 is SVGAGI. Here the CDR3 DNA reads TGTGCCAGCAGATTGGGACAGGGGCTTGGCTACACCTTC. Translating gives CASRLGQGLGYTF.

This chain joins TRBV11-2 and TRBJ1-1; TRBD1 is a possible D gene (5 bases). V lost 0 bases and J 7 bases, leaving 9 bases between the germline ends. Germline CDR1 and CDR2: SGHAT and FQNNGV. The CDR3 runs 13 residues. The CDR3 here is CASSLDQGLEAFF. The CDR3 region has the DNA TGTGCCAGCAGCTTAGATCAGGGCCTTGAAGCTTTCTTT.